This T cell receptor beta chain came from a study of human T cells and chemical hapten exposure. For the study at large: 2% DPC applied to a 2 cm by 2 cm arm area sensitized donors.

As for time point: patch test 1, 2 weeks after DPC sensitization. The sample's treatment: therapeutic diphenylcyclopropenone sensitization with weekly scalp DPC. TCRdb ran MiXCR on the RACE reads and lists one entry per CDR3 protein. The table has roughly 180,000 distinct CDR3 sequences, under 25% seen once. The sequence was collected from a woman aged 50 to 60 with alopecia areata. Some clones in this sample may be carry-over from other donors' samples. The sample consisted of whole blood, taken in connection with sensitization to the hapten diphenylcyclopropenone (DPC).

For the CDR3, the DNA is TGCGCCAGCAGCTTAATGCCAGGGGGGATTAGCGACTATGGCTACACCTTC. This codes for CASSLMPGGISDYGYTF. The rearrangement uses TRBV5-1 and TRBJ1-2; 7 nucleotides agree with TRBD1. The CDR3 contains 17 residues. Germline assignment: CDR1 SGHRS and CDR2 YFSETQ. The J segment lost 3 bases and the V segment lost 2 bases, leaving 13 bases of the junction unmatched.